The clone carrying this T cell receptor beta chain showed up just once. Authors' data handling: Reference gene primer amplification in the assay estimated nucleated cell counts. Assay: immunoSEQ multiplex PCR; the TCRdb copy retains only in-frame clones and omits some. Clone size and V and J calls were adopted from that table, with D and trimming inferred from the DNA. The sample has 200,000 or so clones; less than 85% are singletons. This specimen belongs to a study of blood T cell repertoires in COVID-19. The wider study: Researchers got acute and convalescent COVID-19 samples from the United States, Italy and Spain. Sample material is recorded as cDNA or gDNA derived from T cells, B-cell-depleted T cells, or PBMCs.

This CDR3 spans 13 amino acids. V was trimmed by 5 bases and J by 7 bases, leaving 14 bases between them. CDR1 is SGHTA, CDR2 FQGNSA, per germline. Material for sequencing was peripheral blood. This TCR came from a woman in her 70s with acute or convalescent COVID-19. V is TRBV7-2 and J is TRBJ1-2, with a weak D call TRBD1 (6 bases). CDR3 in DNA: TGTGCCAGCAGCGTCTACAGGGAGGGTGGCTACACCTTC. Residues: CASSVYREGGYTF.